One and the same sample provided the 4 T cell receptor beta chains below, sequenced in a study of blood T cell repertoires in COVID-19. Sequencing was performed with immunoSEQ multiplex PCR; in TCRdb, only in-frame clones are kept and a portion is missing. Among roughly 220,000 clones listed, roughly four fifths were seen once. The sample comprised PBMCs or T cells enriched from blood (not recorded which). These receptor sequences come from a woman between 40 and 50 years old with acute COVID-19.

V and J are TRBV13 and TRBJ2-3; TRBD2 matches 10 bases. Germline assignment: CDR1 PRHDT and CDR2 FYEKMQ (reference sequence). J lost 11 bases, V lost 4 bases, and 9 bases had no gene match. This CDR3 has 14 residues. CDR3 nucleotide sequence: TGTGCCAGCAGCTCACGGACTAGCGGTGTGAGGCAGTATTTT. Amino acids: CASSSRTSGVRQYF.

The CDR3 is CASSATGGSYEQYF. DNA of the CDR3: TGCGCCAGCAGTGCAACAGGGGGCTCCTACGAGCAGTACTTC. V and J are TRBV4-3 and TRBJ2-7; 8 positions match TRBD1. The CDR3 has 14 residues. Germline V gene data show CDR1 as LGHNA and CDR2 as YSLEER. V lost 6 bases and J lost 0; bases outside the gene matches: 4.

With respect to this clone: A read error may account for a junction end that differs from germline. This chain links TRBV5-1 with TRBJ1-2, with TRBD1 matching over 11 bases. The CDR3 sequence is 13 residues long. CDR1 is SGHRS and CDR2 is YFSETQ in the germline V gene. The CDR3 DNA is TGCGCCAGCAGATTGGTGGGACAGGGGGACTACACCTTC. Protein product: CASRLVGQGDYTF.

The gene calls are TRBV3-1 (or the pseudogene TRBV3-2) and TRBJ1-5; D ambiguous. This CDR3 comprises 13 residues. CDR1 LGHDT and CDR2 YNNKEL come from the germline V gene (reference sequence). Trimming left V 3 bases short and J 0 bases short, with 3 bases between. CDR3 DNA: TGTGCCAGCAGCCAGAGTAGCAATCAGCCCCAGCATTTT. Translating it yields CASSQSSNQPQHF.